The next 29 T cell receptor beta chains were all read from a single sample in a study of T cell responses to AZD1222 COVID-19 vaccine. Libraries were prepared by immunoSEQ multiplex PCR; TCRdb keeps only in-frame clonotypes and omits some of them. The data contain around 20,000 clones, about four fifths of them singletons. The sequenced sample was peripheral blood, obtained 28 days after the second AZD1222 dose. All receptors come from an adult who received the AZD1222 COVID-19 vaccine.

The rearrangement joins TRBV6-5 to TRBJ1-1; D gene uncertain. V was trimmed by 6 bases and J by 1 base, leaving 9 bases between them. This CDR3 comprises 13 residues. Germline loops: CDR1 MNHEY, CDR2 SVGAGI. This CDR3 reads CASSNTANTEAFF. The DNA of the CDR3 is TGTGCCAGCAGCAATACAGCGAACACTGAAGCTTTCTTT.

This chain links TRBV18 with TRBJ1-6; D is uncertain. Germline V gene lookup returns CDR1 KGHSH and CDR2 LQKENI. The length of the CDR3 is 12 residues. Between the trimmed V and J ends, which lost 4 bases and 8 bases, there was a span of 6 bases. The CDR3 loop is CASSLEDSPLHF. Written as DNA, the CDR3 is TGTGCCAGCTCACTGGAGGATTCACCCCTCCACTTT.

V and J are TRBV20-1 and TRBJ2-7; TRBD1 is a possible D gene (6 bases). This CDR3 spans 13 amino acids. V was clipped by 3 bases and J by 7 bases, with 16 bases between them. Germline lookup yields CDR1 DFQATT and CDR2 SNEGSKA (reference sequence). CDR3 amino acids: CSASTGTQEEQYF. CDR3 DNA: TGCAGTGCTAGTACAGGGACCCAAGAGGAGCAGTACTTC.

This CDR3 reads CASSLGQGENTEAFF. The CDR3 bases are TGCGCCAGCAGCCTAGGACAGGGGGAGAACACTGAAGCTTTCTTT. The genes are TRBV4-3 and TRBJ1-1, with 10 positions matching TRBD1. Germline CDR1 is LGHNA and CDR2 is YSLEER. This CDR3 has 15 residues. V lost 4 bases and J lost 1; bases outside the gene matches: 3.

In DNA, the CDR3 is TGTGCCACCCGTGTGAATCCCCGGGGCACCGGGGAGCTGTTTTTT. This encodes CATRVNPRGTGELFF. This chain connects TRBV19 to TRBJ2-2, with D possibly matching TRBD2 (5 bases). Germline V gene lookup returns CDR1 LNHDA and CDR2 SQIVND (reference sequence). The CDR3 has 15 residues. Trimming removed 10 bases from V and 4 bases from J, with 19 bases in between.

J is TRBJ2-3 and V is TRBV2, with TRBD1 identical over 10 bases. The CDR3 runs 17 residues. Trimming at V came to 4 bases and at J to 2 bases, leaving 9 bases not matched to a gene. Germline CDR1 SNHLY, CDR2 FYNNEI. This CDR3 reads CASSGARDRGPTDTQYF. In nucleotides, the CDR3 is TGTGCCAGCAGTGGGGCCCGGGACAGGGGACCCACAGATACGCAGTATTTT.

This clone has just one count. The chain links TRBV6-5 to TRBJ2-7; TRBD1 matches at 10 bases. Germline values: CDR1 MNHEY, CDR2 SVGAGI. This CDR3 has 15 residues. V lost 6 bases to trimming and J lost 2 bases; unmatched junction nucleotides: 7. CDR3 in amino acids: CASRRDRGGTYEQYF. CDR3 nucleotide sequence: TGTGCCAGCAGAAGGGACAGGGGAGGGACCTACGAGCAGTACTTC.

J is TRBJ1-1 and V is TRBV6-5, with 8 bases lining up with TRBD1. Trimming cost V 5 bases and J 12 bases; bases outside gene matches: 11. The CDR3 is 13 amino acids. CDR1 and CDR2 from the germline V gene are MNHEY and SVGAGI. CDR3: CASSPDRALDTFF. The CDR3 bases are TGTGCCAGCAGTCCGGACAGGGCGCTTGATACTTTCTTT.

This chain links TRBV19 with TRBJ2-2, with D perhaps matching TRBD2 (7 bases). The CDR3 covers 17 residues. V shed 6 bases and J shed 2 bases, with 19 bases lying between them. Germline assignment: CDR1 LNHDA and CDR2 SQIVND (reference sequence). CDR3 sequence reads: CASRGGAGEENTGELFF. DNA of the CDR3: TGTGCCAGTAGGGGAGGGGCAGGGGAGGAAAACACCGGGGAGCTGTTTTTT.

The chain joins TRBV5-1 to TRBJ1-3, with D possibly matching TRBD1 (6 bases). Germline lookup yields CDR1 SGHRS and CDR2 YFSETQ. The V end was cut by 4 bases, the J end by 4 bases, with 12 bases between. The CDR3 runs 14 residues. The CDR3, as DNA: TGCGCCAGCAGCCCTGGGGGGGCCGGAAACACCATATATTTT. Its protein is CASSPGGAGNTIYF.

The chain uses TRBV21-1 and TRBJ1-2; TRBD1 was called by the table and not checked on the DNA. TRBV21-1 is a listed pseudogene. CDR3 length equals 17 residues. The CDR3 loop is CASSKGDRGPPNYGYTF. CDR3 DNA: TGTGCCAGCAGCAAAGGGGACAGGGGGCCTCCTAACTATGGCTACACCTTC.

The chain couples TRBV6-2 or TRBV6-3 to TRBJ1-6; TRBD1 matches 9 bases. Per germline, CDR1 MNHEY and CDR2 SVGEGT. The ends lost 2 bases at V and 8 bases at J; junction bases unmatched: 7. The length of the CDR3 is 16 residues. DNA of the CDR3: TGTGCCAGCAGTTACGGCCTCCGGGACAGGGATTCACCCCTCCACTTT. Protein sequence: CASSYGLRDRDSPLHF.

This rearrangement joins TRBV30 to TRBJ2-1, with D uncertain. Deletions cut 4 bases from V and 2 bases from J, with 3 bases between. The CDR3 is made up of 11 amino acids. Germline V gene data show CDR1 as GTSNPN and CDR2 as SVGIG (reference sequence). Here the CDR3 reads CAWNPYNEQFF. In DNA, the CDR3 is TGTGCCTGGAATCCCTACAATGAGCAGTTCTTC.

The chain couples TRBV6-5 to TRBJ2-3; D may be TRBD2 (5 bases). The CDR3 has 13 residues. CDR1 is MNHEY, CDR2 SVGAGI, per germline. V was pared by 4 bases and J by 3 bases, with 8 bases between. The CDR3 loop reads CASSLVATDTQYF. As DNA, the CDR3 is TGTGCCAGCAGTTTGGTAGCGACAGATACGCAGTATTTT.

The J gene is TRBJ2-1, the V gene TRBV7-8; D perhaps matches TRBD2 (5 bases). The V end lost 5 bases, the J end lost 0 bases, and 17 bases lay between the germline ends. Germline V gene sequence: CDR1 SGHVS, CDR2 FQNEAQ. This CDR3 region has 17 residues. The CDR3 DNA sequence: TGTGCCAGCAGCCCCGGCACGTTAGGGAGCTCCTACAATGAGCAGTTCTTC. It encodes CASSPGTLGSSYNEQFF.

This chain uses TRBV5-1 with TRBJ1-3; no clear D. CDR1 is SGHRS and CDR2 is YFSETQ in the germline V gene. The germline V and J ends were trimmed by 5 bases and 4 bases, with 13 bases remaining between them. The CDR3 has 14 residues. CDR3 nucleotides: TGCGCCAGCAGGGCAGCGGATACCGGAAACACCATATATTTT. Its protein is CASRAADTGNTIYF.

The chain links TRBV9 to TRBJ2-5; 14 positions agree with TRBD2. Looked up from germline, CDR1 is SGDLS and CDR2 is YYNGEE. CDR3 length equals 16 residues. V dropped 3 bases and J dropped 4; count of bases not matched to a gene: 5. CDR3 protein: CASSGVGLAGVETQYF. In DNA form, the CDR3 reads TGTGCCAGCAGCGGTGTGGGACTAGCGGGGGTAGAGACCCAGTACTTC.

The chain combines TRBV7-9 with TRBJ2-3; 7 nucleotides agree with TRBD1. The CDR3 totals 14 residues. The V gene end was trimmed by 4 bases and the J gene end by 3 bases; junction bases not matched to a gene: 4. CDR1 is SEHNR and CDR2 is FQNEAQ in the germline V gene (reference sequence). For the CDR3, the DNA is TGTGCCAGCAGCTCCGACAGGGTGACAGATACGCAGTATTTT. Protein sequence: CASSSDRVTDTQYF.

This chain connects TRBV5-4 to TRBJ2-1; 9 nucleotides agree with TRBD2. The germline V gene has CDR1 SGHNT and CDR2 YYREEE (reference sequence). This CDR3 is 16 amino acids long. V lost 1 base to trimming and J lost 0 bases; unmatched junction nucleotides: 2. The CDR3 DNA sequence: TGTGCCAGCAGCTTGTCGCGGGGGGGCTCCTACAATGAGCAGTTCTTC. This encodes CASSLSRGGSYNEQFF.

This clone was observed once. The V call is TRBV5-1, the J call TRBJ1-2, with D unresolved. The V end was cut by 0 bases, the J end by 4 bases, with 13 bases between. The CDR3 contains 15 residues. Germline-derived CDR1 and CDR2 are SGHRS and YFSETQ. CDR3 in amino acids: CASSLERADPYGYTF. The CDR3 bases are TGCGCCAGCAGCTTGGAGAGGGCGGATCCCTATGGCTACACCTTC.

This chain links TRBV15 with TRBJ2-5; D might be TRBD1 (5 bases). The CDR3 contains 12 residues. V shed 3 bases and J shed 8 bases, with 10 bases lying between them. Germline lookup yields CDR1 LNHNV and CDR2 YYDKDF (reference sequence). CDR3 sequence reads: CATSSVGVTQYF. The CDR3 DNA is TGTGCCACCAGCAGTGTAGGGGTTACCCAGTACTTC.

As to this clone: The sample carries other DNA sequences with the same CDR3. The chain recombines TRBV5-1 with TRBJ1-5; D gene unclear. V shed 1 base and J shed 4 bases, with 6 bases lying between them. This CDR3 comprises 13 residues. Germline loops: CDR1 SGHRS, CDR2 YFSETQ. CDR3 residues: CASSLNGNQPQHF. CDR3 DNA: TGCGCCAGCAGCTTGAACGGAAATCAGCCCCAGCATTTT.

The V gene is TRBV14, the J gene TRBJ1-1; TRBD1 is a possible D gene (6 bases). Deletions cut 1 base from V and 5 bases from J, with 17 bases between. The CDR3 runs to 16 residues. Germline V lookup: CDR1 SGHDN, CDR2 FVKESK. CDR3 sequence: CASSQGGRGARTEAFF. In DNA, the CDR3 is TGTGCCAGCAGCCAAGGGGGACGGGGGGCTAGAACTGAAGCTTTCTTT.

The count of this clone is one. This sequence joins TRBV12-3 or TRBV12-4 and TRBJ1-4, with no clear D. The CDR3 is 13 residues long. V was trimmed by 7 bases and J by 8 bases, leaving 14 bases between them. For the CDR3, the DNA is TGTGCCAGCACCGATTACGGCCGGGAAAAACTGTTTTTT. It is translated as CASTDYGREKLFF.

CDR3 DNA sequence: TGTGCCAGCAGCGCTAGACTCAGATGGACAGGGGAGTATGGGGCCAACGTCCTGACTTTC. This encodes CASSARLRWTGEYGANVLTF. The rearrangement uses TRBV9 and TRBJ2-6, with TRBD1 identical over 9 bases. After removal of 3 bases from V and 3 bases from J, the junction contained 16 bases not matched to a gene. Germline CDR1 is SGDLS and CDR2 is YYNGEE. The CDR3 has 20 amino acids. The full variable domain, rest sourced from reference TRBV9 and TRBJ2-6, is DSGVTQTPKHLITATGQRVTLRCSPRSGDLSVYWYQQSLDQGLQFLIQYYNGEERAKGNILERFSAQQFPDLHSELNLSSLELGDSALYFCASSARLRWTGEYGANVLTFGAGSRLTVL.

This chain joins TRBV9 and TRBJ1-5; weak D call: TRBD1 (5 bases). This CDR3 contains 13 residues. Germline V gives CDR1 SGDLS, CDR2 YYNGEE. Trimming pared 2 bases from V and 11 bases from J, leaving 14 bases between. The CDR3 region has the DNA TGTGCCAGCAGCGTCGGTTCGGAAGGGGCCCAGCATTTT. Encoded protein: CASSVGSEGAQHF.

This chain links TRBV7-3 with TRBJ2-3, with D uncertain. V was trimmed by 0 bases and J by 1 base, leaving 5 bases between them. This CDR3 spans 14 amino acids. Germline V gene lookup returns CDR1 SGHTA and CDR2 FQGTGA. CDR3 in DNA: TGTGCCAGCAGCTTAACAGGGCGCACAGATACGCAGTATTTT. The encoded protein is CASSLTGRTDTQYF.

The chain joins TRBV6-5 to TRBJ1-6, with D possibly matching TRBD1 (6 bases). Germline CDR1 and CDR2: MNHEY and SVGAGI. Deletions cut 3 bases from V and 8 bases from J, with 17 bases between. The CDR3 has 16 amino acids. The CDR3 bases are TGTGCCAGCAGTTATTGGGCAGGGGTAAATGATTCACCCCTCCACTTT. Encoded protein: CASSYWAGVNDSPLHF.

CDR3 in DNA: TGCGCCAGCAGCCAAGAAGCTTCCGAGTTCGATGAGCAGTTCTTC. It yields the protein CASSQEASEFDEQFF. V gene TRBV4-3 combines with J gene TRBJ2-1, with no clear D. Germline V gives CDR1 LGHNA, CDR2 YSLEER. The V end was cut by 0 bases, the J end by 8 bases, with 14 bases between. This CDR3 contains 15 residues.